This T cell receptor beta chain was observed in a study of control samples from healthy donors and cancer patients. The assay was immunoSEQ multiplex PCR, and TCRdb's table has in-frame clones only and misses some. The data show fewer than 200,000 clones, 90% to 95% seen once. The germline CDR1 and CDR2 sequences are SGHNT and YENEEA. CDR3 length equals 14 residues. V shed 3 bases and J shed 6 bases, with 11 bases lying between them. V is TRBV11-3 and J is TRBJ2-2, with no clear D. This TCR came from a man aged 25 to 40 in good health. Input material: blood. The CDR3 nucleotides read TGTGCCAGCAGCTTCCGGAGTCAAGCCGGGGAGCTGTTTTTT. Amino acids: CASSFRSQAGELFF.